The 7 T cell receptor beta chains in this list originate from one sample, sequenced in a study of memory CD4+ T cells and cytomegalovirus serostatus. Single viable CD3+CD4+CD8-CD45RO+ cells were sorted as the memory CD4+ T cells. Clones were read by immunoSEQ multiplex PCR, and TCRdb kept only the in-frame ones, dropping some. Of approximately 74,000 clones in the sample, 60% to 85% were seen once. Sequenced: memory CD4+ T cells from blood. These receptors were obtained from an adult in good health and CMV-seropositive.

The rearrangement joins TRBV10-3 to TRBJ1-2, with TRBD1 as a possible D gene (5 bases). Looked up from germline, CDR1 is ENHRY and CDR2 is SYGVKD. Trimming stripped 3 bases from V and 3 bases from J, with 14 bases between. The CDR3 covers 15 residues. Here the CDR3 DNA reads TGTGCCATCAGTGATCGGATGCAGGGAGACTATGGCTACACCTTC. Translated, it gives CAISDRMQGDYGYTF.

The V call is TRBV28, the J call TRBJ2-5, with D perhaps matching TRBD1 (5 bases). CDR1 is MDHEN and CDR2 is SYDVKM in the germline V gene. V was pared by 6 bases and J by 9 bases, with 14 bases between. CDR3 length: 12 residues. The chain's CDR3 is CASRTAQGAQYF. The CDR3 bases are TGTGCCAGCAGGACAGCCCAAGGAGCCCAGTACTTC.

This clone was seen a few times. CDR3 amino acids: CASSLTGTGGTEAFF. CDR3 in DNA: TGTGCCAGCAGCTTAACCGGGACAGGGGGCACTGAAGCTTTCTTT. The rearrangement links TRBV7-3 to TRBJ1-1, with TRBD1 matching over 11 bases. CDR3 length: 15 amino acids. V lost 0 bases and J lost 4; bases outside the gene matches: 1. CDR1 and CDR2 from the germline V gene are SGHTA and FQGTGA.

The chain has TRBV7-9 and TRBJ2-7; TRBD2 might be the D (5 bases). Germline CDR1 is SEHNR and CDR2 is FQNEAQ (reference sequence). V lost 1 base, J lost 3 bases, and 7 bases lay in between. The CDR3 is 13 amino acids. The CDR3 DNA reads as TGTGCCAGCAGCTTAGTGGCGGGCTACGAGCAGTACTTC. Translation gives CASSLVAGYEQYF.

V usage is TRBV10-3 and J usage is TRBJ1-2; the match to TRBD1 covers 7 bases. This CDR3 is 18 amino acids long. Germline lookup yields CDR1 ENHRY and CDR2 SYGVKD. After removal of 4 bases from V and 3 bases from J, the junction contained 17 bases not matched to a gene. Here the CDR3 reads CAISGAHLGQSIDYGYTF. CDR3 DNA: TGTGCCATCAGTGGGGCTCACCTGGGACAGAGTATCGACTATGGCTACACCTTC.

This clone was detected only a few times. The genes are TRBV14 and TRBJ1-2; TRBD1 might be the D (5 bases). The length of the CDR3 is 13 residues. Trimming took 0 bases from V and 7 from J, leaving 9 bases between them. The germline V gene has CDR1 SGHDN and CDR2 FVKESK. The CDR3 here is CASSQDRQRGYTF. DNA of the CDR3: TGTGCCAGCAGCCAAGACCGACAGCGTGGCTACACCTTC.

V is TRBV5-1 and J is TRBJ1-4; D uncertain. Germline CDR1 SGHRS, CDR2 YFSETQ. V gave up 9 bases and J gave up 0 bases, with 12 bases separating them. The CDR3 is 14 residues long. CDR3 DNA: TGCGCCACTCGGTACACTTCAACTAATGAAAAACTGTTTTTT. Its protein product is CATRYTSTNEKLFF.